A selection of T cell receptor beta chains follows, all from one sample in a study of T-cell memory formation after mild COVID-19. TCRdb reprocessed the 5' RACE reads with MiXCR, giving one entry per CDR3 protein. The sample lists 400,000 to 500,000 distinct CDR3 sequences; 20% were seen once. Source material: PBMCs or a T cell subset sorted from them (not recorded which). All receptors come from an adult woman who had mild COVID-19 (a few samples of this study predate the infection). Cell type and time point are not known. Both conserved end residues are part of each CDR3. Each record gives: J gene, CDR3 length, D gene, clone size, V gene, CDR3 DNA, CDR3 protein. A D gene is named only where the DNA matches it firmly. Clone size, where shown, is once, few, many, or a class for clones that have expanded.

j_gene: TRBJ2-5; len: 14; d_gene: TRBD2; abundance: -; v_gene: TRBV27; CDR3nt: TGTGCCAGCAGTTTATTCGGGGGGCAAGAGACCCAGTACTTC; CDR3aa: CASSLFGGQETQYF
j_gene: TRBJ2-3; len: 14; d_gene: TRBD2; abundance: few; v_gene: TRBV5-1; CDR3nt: TGCGCCAGCAGCTTGGCAGGGAGGGAAGATACGCAGTATTTT; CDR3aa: CASSLAGREDTQYF
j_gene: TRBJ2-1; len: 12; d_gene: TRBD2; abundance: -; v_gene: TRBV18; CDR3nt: TGTCCCAGCTCACTACCGGGGGGTGAGCAGTTCTTC; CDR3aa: CPSSLPGGEQFF
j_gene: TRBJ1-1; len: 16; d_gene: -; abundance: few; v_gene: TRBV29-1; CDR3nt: TGCAGCGTTGAAGATTTCCGAGAGGTTTATGGGACTGAAGCTTTCTTT; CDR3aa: CSVEDFREVYGTEAFF
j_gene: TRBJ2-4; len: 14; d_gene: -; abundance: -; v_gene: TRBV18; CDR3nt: TGTGCCAGCTCACCACCGCAGCCCAGGGACATTCAGTACTTC; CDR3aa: CASSPPQPRDIQYF
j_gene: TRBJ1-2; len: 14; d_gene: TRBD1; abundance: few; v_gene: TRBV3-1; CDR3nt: TGTGCCAGCAGCCAAGCGCAGGGGGGCGGTGGCTACACCTTC; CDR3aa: CASSQAQGGGGYTF
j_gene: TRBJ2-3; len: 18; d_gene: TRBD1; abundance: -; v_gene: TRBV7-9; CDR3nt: TGTGCCAGCAGCTTACGGCAGGGGGCGGATCGTAGCACAGATACGCAGTATTTT; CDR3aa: CASSLRQGADRSTDTQYF
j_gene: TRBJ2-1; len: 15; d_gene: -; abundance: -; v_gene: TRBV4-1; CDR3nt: TGCGCCAGCAGCCAAGACCCCAGCTCCTACAATGAGCAGTTCTTC; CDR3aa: CASSQDPSSYNEQFF
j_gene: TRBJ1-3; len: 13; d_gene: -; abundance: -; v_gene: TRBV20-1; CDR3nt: TGCAGTGCGAGCGAAGTAATGCGGAACACCATATATTTT; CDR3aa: CSASEVMRNTIYF
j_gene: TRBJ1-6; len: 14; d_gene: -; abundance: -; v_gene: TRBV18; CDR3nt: TGTGCCAGCTCACCCGATGACAGACTTTCACCCCTCCACTTT; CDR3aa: CASSPDDRLSPLHF
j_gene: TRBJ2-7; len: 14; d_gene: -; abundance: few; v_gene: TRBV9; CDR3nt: TGTGCCAGCAGCGTAGGGTCCGGGGGAGGAGAGCAGTACTTC; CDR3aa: CASSVGSGGGEQYF
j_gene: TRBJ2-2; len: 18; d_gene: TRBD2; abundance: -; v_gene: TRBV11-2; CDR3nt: TGTGCCAGCAGATTAGGGCGGGGGGGCCGCCGGAACACCGGGGAGCTGTTTTTT; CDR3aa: CASRLGRGGRRNTGELFF
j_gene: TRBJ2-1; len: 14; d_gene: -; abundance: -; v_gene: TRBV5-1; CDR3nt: TGCGCCAGCAGCTTGTATCCGGGGGCCAATGAGCAGTTCTTC; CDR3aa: CASSLYPGANEQFF
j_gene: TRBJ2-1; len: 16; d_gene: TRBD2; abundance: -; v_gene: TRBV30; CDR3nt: TGTGCCTGGAGTCTTAGTGGGGGGGGAAAGTACAATGAGCAGTTCTTC; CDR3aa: CAWSLSGGGKYNEQFF
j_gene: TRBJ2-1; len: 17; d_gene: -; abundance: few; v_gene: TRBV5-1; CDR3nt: TGCGCCAGCAGTCGATCCCGGGAGTCTGGGACCTACAATGAGCAGTTCTTC; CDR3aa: CASSRSRESGTYNEQFF
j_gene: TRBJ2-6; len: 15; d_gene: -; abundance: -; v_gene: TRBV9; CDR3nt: TGTGCCAGCAGCGTGGGTCCTTCTGGGGCCAACGTCCTGACTTTC; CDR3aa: CASSVGPSGANVLTF
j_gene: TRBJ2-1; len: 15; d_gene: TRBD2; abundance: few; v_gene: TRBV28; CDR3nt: TGTGCCAGCAGTTCACCCTGGGGGGGTAAGAATGAGCAGTTCTTC; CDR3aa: CASSSPWGGKNEQFF
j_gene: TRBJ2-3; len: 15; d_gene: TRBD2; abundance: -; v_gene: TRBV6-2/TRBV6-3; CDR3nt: TGTGCCAGCAGTTACGCTAGCGGAGCCACAGATACGCAGTATTTT; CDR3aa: CASSYASGATDTQYF
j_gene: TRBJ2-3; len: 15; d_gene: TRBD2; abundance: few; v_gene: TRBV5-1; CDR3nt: TGCGCCAGCAGCTCGACTAGCGGGAGACCGGATACGCAGTATTTT; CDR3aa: CASSSTSGRPDTQYF
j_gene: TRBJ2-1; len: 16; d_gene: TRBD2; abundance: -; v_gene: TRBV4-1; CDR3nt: TGCGCCAGCAGCCCTTATCCCCGGGGGGGTTACAATGAGCAGTTCTTC; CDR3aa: CASSPYPRGGYNEQFF
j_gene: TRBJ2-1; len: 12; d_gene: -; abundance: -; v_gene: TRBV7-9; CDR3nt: TGTGCCAGCAGCTTAGCAAGCGGTGAGCAGTTCTTC; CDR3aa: CASSLASGEQFF
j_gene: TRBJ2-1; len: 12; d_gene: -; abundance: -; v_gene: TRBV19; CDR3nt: TGTGCCAGTAGTATGGAGTACAATGAGCAGTTCTTC; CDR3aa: CASSMEYNEQFF
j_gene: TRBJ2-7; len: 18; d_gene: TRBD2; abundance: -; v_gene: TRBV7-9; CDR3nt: TGTGCCAGCAGCTACGGACTAGCGGGAGGGCCTCCAAGGGACGAGCAGTACTTC; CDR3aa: CASSYGLAGGPPRDEQYF
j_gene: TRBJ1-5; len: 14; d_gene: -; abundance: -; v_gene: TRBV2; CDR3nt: TGTGCCTCTCGCCAGGGGATTAGCAATCAGCCCCAGCATTTT; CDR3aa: CASRQGISNQPQHF
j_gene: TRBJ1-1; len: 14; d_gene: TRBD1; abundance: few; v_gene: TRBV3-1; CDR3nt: TGTGCCAGCAGCCTGGGACAGTTAAACGCTGAAGCTTTCTTT; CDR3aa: CASSLGQLNAEAFF
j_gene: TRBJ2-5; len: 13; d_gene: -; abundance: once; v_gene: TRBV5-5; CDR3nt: TGTGCCAGCAGCTTGGACGGGAAAGAGACCCAGTACTTC; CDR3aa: CASSLDGKETQYF
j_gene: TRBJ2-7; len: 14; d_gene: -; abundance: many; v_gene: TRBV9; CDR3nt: TGTGCCAGCAGCCTAGGACTTCTAAGTCACGAGCAGTACTTC; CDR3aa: CASSLGLLSHEQYF
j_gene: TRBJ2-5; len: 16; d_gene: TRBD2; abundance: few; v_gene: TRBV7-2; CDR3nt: TGTGCCAGCAGCTTCGGTTGGGCGGGGGTAAAAGAGACCCAGTACTTC; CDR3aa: CASSFGWAGVKETQYF
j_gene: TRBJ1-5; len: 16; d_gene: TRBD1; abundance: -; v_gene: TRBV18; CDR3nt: TGTGCCAGCTCACCAGGACAGGGCGTAGGCAATCAGCCCCAGCATTTT; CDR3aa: CASSPGQGVGNQPQHF
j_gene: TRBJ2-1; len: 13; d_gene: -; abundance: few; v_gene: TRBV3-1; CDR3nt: TGTGCCAGCAGCCAGGAAACGGGAATGGGACAGTTCTTC; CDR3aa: CASSQETGMGQFF
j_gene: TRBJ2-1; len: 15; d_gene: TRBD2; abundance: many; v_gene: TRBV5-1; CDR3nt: TGCGCCAGCTGGGAGGGAGACGGCTCCTACAATGAGCAGTTCTTC; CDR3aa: CASWEGDGSYNEQFF
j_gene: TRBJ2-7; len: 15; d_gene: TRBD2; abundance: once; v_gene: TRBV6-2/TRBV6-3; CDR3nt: TGTGCCAGCAGTTATCGCTGGACTAGCTCGGAGGAGCAGTACTTC; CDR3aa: CASSYRWTSSEEQYF
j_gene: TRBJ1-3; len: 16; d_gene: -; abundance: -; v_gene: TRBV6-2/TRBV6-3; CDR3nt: TGTGCCAGCAGTCCTAGGACAGCCATCTCTGGAAACACCATATATTTT; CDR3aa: CASSPRTAISGNTIYF